The sequence of this T cell receptor (beta chain) was determined in a study of blood T cell repertoires in COVID-19 (dated by TCRdb to about 2020). A note on the overall study: The collaborator samples originated in the United States, Italy and Spain and spanned the acute and convalescent phases of COVID-19. Samples came from the ongoing ImmuneRACE study (first 160 participants) plus 1,254 subjects from 6 global collaborators. HLA class I and class II types, where available, came from metadata supplied by the sample provider rather than from assay-based typing. Sample metadata almost always included a de-identified subject ID, COVID-19 status, age in years and sex. The repertoires were made available in a free public database intended to serve as a resource for research on the immune response to SARS-CoV-2. The material from the prospective study consisted of cDNA or gDNA derived from T cells, B-cell-depleted T cells, or PBMCs. The dataset comprised deeply sampled blood TCRbeta repertoires from subjects exposed to, actively infected with, or recovered from COVID-19.

Between the V and J ends, shortened by 1 base and 1 base respectively, the junction contains 20 bases. CDR1 SNHLY and CDR2 FYNNEI are derived from the germline V gene. From the cysteine up to the phenylalanine, the CDR3 has a length of 18 residues. The retained sequence is limited to the CDR3, 54 bases, with the frame set at the first base. Study-wide findings and limitations: The quantity of clinical and demographic metadata differed by source and by participant and was supplied without curation.

Comments on this clone: Its antigen is not yet known. Qualities for individual bases were not recorded, and no much larger clone is one base off.

The collaborating institutions used their own protocols to collect whole blood in K2EDTA tubes. For TCRbeta analysis, collaborators shipped samples as frozen whole blood, isolated PBMCs, or DNA extracted from either of those sample types. TCRbeta CDR3 regions were amplified from genomic DNA by means of the immunoSEQ Assay, a bias-controlled multiplex PCR. The authors processed their data as follows. Within the assay, amplification of reference gene primers was used to estimate how many nucleated cells each sample contained. To quantify the absolute abundance of each unique TCRbeta CDR3 rearrangement, sequence reads were collapsed and filtered. For each sample, productive Simpson clonality was calculated as the square root of Simpson's diversity index across productive rearrangements. TCRdb holds this immuneACCESS table with in-frame rearrangements only. Some clones are missing; in checked studies, unresolved V genes explain under half, and the rest has no known cause. Clone size and the V and J calls come from that table; the DNA yielded D and trimming. Counted in this sample were about 160,000 clones; about 86% of them appeared once. The leading ten clones occupy around 3.5% of the sample.

The sequence derives from a man between 65 and 85 years old with acute or convalescent COVID-19. The rearranged segments are TRBV2 and TRBJ2-7; a tentative D match to TRBD2 spans 6 bases. Sample: peripheral blood. The nucleotide sequence is TGTGCCAGCAGTGAAGTCACCCCGGCGGACTACTTATCCTACGAGCAGTACTTC. Translated, it gives CASSEVTPADYLSYEQYF.